The 9 T cell receptor beta chains given below trace back to one sample, sequenced in a study of PD-1 blockade in mismatch repair-deficient tumors. Produced via immunoSEQ multiplex PCR; TCRdb's table is partial and in-frame only. The sample contains about 120,000 clones, around nine tenths of which appear only once. Sequences were derived from peripheral blood, sampled 72 weeks after starting pembrolizumab. These receptors all stem from an adult with mismatch repair-deficient cancer.

The rearrangement joins TRBV11-2 to TRBJ2-1, with TRBD1 identical over 8 bases. Germline-derived CDR1 and CDR2 are SGHAT and FQNNGV. The CDR3 length is 15 residues. Trimming removed 2 bases from V and 4 bases from J; junction bases left unmatched: 4. CDR3 amino acids: CASSLPGGPYNEQFF. Written as DNA, the CDR3 is TGTGCCAGCAGCTTACCAGGGGGCCCTTACAATGAGCAGTTCTTC.

The gene calls are TRBV6-5 and TRBJ1-3; no clear D. CDR1 and CDR2 from the germline V gene are MNHEY and SVGAGI. The CDR3 spans 16 residues. The V gene lost 2 bases and the J gene lost 2 bases, with 13 bases spanning the gap. The CDR3, as DNA: TGTGCCAGCAGTTACCGCAGGTCCGGGGCTGGAAACACCATATATTTT. Encoded protein: CASSYRRSGAGNTIYF.

The rearrangement joins TRBV2 to TRBJ1-5; 8 nucleotides align to TRBD1. V was pared by 5 bases and J by 3 bases, with 3 bases of the junction left unmatched. Germline CDR1 reads SNHLY; CDR2 reads FYNNEI. The CDR3 is made up of 14 amino acids. CDR3 sequence reads: CASSWTGNNQPQHF. CDR3 sequence (DNA): TGTGCCAGCAGTTGGACAGGGAACAATCAGCCCCAGCATTTT.

V is TRBV7-9 and J is TRBJ2-7; possible D gene TRBD2, 6 bases. Germline V gives CDR1 SEHNR, CDR2 FQNEAQ (reference sequence). V was cut by 7 bases and J by 7 bases, with 23 bases left in between. This CDR3 spans 15 amino acids. The CDR3 is CASTYGSGGPGEQYF. The DNA of the CDR3 is TGTGCCAGCACCTACGGTAGCGGAGGTCCGGGGGAGCAGTACTTC.

V is TRBV4-3 and J is TRBJ2-2; TRBD1 matches at 10 bases. The CDR3 spans 16 residues. From germline, CDR1 is LGHNA and CDR2 YSLEER. Trimming cost V 4 bases and J 4 bases; bases outside gene matches: 6. The CDR3, as DNA: TGCGCCAGCAGCCGCGTTTGGACAGGGGGCACCGGGGAGCTGTTTTTT. It codes for CASSRVWTGGTGELFF.

The chain couples TRBV12-5 to TRBJ2-7; TRBD1 matches at 12 bases. The germline V gene encodes CDR1 LGHNT and CDR2 FRNRAP. This CDR3 is 19 amino acids long. V lost 0 bases to trimming and J lost 0 bases; unmatched junction nucleotides: 9. CDR3 region: CASGLVRGQGALSSYEQYF. CDR3 coding DNA: TGTGCTAGTGGTTTGGTAAGGGGACAGGGGGCGTTAAGCTCCTACGAGCAGTACTTC.

The chain is built from TRBV30 and TRBJ2-3; D not certain. CDR3 length: 12 amino acids. Germline V gene data show CDR1 as GTSNPN and CDR2 as SVGIG (reference sequence). The V end was cut by 5 bases, the J end by 2 bases, with 8 bases between. The CDR3 DNA reads as TGTGCCTGGGGCCCTACCACAGATACGCAGTATTTT. Translation: CAWGPTTDTQYF.

The J gene is TRBJ2-1, the V gene TRBV4-2; 7 nucleotides match TRBD1. Germline V gene sequence: CDR1 LGHNA, CDR2 YNFKEQ. This CDR3 has 17 residues. The V and J ends lost 0 bases and 2 bases, in that order; junction bases with no gene match: 7. CDR3 sequence reads: CASSQDQNRGPYNEQFF. The CDR3 DNA reads TGTGCCAGCAGCCAAGATCAGAACAGGGGCCCCTACAATGAGCAGTTCTTC.

This chain uses TRBV13 with TRBJ2-6; the D is unclear. This CDR3 has 16 residues. Germline CDR1 and CDR2: PRHDT and FYEKMQ (reference sequence). V gave up 5 bases and J gave up 0 bases, with 11 bases separating them. CDR3 residues: CASSPSGFSGANVLTF. The CDR3 DNA reads TGTGCCAGCAGCCCTTCCGGGTTCTCTGGGGCCAACGTCCTGACTTTC.